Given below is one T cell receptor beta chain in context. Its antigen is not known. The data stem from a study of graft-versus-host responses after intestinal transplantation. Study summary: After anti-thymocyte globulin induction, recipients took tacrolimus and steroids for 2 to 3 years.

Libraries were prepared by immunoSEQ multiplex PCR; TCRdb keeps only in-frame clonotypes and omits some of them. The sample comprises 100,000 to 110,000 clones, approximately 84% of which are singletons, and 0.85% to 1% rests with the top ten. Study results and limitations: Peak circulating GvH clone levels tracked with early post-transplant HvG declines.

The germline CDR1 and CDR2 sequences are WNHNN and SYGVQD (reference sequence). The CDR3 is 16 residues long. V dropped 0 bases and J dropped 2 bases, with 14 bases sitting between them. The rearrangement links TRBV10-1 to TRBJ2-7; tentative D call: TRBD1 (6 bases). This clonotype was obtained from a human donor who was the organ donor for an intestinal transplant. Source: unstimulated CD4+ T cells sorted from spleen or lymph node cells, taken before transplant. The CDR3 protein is CASSESGDRSTYEQYF. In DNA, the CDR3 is TGCGCCAGCAGTGAGTCGGGTGACAGGAGCACCTACGAGCAGTACTTC.